This T cell receptor beta chain appears in the sequencing data of a study of T cells expressing NK-cell markers. Study at large: Sorted CD3+CD56+NKG2C+, CD3+CD56+NKG2C- and CD3+CD56-NKG2C+ T cells provided the TCR beta repertoires. The study sequenced eight donors, seven HCMV-seropositive and one seronegative. Study conclusions and caveats: These clonotypes additionally ranked first within the CD3+CD56-NKG2C+ fraction of several donors.

Reanalyzing the 5' RACE reads, TCRdb keeps one entry per CDR3 protein, without DNA. The listing contains over 200,000 distinct CDR3 sequences. The CDR3 extends over 15 amino acids. Germline V CDR1 and CDR2: KGHDR, SFDVKD. Notes on this clonotype: Its target is unknown.

The chain is built from TRBV24-1 and TRBJ2-2; checking the TCRdb D call of TRBD2 is not possible without DNA. The clonotype was recovered from a man aged 18 to 35 in good health. The sequenced sample consisted of blood T cells: a sorted CD56 or NKG2C T cell subset, CD4+ or CD8+ T cells, or bulk PBMC T cells (not recorded which). CDR3 amino acids: CATSAPSGSSGELFF.